This T cell receptor beta chain appears in the sequencing data of a study of human T cells and chemical hapten exposure. Study-wide points: The donor cohort had alopecia, so its immune response may not match that of healthy people.

Concerning this clonotype: The antigen is unknown.

Single cDNA molecules in the library carried unique molecular identifiers attached during preparation. One entry per CDR3 protein, called by TCRdb with MiXCR from the RACE reads. The repertoire includes 65,000 to 95,000 distinct CDR3 sequences, 10% to 15% of them detected once, and 3.5% to 4.5% sits in the top ten. Time point described: patch test 1, 2 weeks after DPC sensitization. Treatment defined: therapeutic diphenylcyclopropenone sensitization with weekly scalp DPC. V was pared by 4 bases and J by 5 bases, with 17 bases between. The length of the CDR3 is 15 residues. Germline V gives CDR1 ENHRY, CDR2 SYGVKD.

The rearrangement joins TRBV10-3 to TRBJ1-1; the D gene is possibly TRBD1 (5 bases). This TCR came from a woman aged 55-70 years with alopecia areata. Some clones in this sample may be carry-over from other donors' samples. The material was whole blood, obtained in connection with sensitization to the hapten diphenylcyclopropenone (DPC). CDR3 nucleotide sequence: TGTGCCATCAGTGGAGTAAGTGACAGTGAGACTGAAGCTTTCTTT. The encoded protein is CAISGVSDSETEAFF.